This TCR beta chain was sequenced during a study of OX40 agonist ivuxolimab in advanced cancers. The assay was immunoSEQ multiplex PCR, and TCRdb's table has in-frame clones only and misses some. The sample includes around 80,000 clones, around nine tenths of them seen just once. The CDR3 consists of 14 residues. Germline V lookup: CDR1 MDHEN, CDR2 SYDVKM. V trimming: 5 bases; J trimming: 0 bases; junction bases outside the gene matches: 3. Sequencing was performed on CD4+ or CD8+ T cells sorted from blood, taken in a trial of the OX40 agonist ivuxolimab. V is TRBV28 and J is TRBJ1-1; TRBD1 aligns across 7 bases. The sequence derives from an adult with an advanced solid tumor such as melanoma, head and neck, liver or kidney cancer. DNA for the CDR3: TGTGCCAGCAGTCGGGACAGATTGAACACTGAAGCTTTCTTT. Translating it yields CASSRDRLNTEAFF.